These 29 T cell receptor beta chains were sequenced from one sample in a study of shared clonotypes between healthy human individuals. The protocol was immunoSEQ multiplex PCR, while the TCRdb copy is restricted to in-frame clones and leaves out a portion. The repertoire holds about a million clones, with about 76% as singletons. Sequences were obtained from memory CD4+ T cells sorted from blood. Subset denoted: CD45RA-negative fraction. These receptors were collected from a man younger than 35 in good health.

This chain uses TRBV10-2 with TRBJ2-5; D might be TRBD2 (5 bases). CDR1 and CDR2 from the germline V gene are WSHSY and SAAADI. The germline V and J ends were trimmed by 6 bases and 7 bases, with 15 bases remaining between them. The CDR3 has 13 residues. The CDR3 region is CASSRGAVGTQYF. Here the CDR3 DNA reads TGCGCCAGCAGCCGGGGAGCCGTTGGGACCCAGTACTTC.

The J gene is TRBJ2-7, the V gene TRBV28, with D uncertain. In germline, CDR1 is MDHEN, CDR2 SYDVKM. The V gene lost 4 bases and the J gene lost 4 bases, with 11 bases spanning the gap. The length of the CDR3 is 13 residues. The CDR3 loop reads CASSWAAKYEQYF. CDR3 nucleotide sequence: TGTGCCAGCAGTTGGGCCGCCAAGTACGAGCAGTACTTC.

This clone was recorded only once. The chain joins TRBV5-5 to TRBJ2-2, with D maybe TRBD1 (5 bases). The CDR3 has 16 residues. Germline V gene data show CDR1 as SGHKS and CDR2 as YYEKEE (reference sequence). The germline V and J ends were trimmed by 1 base and 2 bases, with 12 bases remaining between them. CDR3 DNA: TGTGCCAGCAGCTTGCTGTGGACACTAAACACCGGGGAGCTGTTTTTT. It translates to CASSLLWTLNTGELFF.

This rearrangement joins TRBV4-3 to TRBJ2-7; 7 bases align to TRBD2. The CDR3 loop spans 15 amino acids. Trimming removed 1 base from V and 2 bases from J; junction bases left unmatched: 5. The germline V gene has CDR1 LGHNA and CDR2 YSLEER. CDR3 bases: TGCGCCAGCAGCCAAGTTCCTAGCGGAACCTACGAGCAGTACTTC. Its protein product is CASSQVPSGTYEQYF.

The chain has TRBV27 and TRBJ2-2; 8 nucleotides line up with TRBD1. CDR1 MNHEY and CDR2 SMNVEV come from the germline V gene (reference sequence). The CDR3 has 14 residues. J gave up 3 bases and V 6 bases, and 3 bases lay outside the gene matches. CDR3 region: CASRPDRDTGELFF. CDR3 nucleotides: TGTGCCAGCAGACCGGACAGGGACACCGGGGAGCTGTTTTTT.

This clone came up once. V gene TRBV19 combines with J gene TRBJ1-2; D gene uncertain. CDR1 LNHDA and CDR2 SQIVND come from the germline V gene (reference sequence). The germline V and J ends were trimmed by 1 base and 5 bases, with 8 bases remaining between them. The CDR3 extends over 13 amino acids. The CDR3 protein is CASSIAAEYGYTF. The CDR3, as DNA: TGTGCCAGTAGTATAGCGGCAGAGTATGGCTACACCTTC.

This clone was picked up one time. Other nucleotide sequences in the sample specify the same CDR3. The rearrangement links TRBV28 to TRBJ1-2; D unresolved. Trimming left V 3 bases short and J 2 bases short, with 7 bases between. Germline loops: CDR1 MDHEN, CDR2 SYDVKM. This CDR3 is 13 amino acids long. The CDR3 loop is CASSFSQNYGYTF. The CDR3 coding sequence is TGTGCCAGCAGTTTTAGCCAGAACTATGGCTACACCTTC.

The V call is TRBV5-1, the J call TRBJ2-1; TRBD1 matches at 10 bases. The germline CDR1 and CDR2 sequences are SGHRS and YFSETQ. Trimming took 4 bases from V and 10 from J; bases not matched to a gene: 11. The CDR3 loop spans 15 amino acids. CDR3 sequence (DNA): TGCGCCAGCAGCCTACGGACAGGGGGTTTAGGGGAGCAGTTCTTC. Amino acid sequence: CASSLRTGGLGEQFF.

The V and J genes are TRBV18 and TRBJ2-2; tentative D call: TRBD1 (6 bases). From germline, CDR1 is KGHSH and CDR2 LQKENI. The CDR3 extends over 15 amino acids. V lost 5 bases to trimming and J lost 3 bases, with 13 bases between them. CDR3 protein: CASSATQGDTGELFF. The CDR3 nucleotides read TGTGCCAGCTCAGCGACACAGGGCGACACCGGGGAGCTGTTTTTT.

V usage is TRBV19 and J usage is TRBJ2-6; no firm D call. The CDR3 spans 16 residues. Deletions cut 4 bases from V and 3 bases from J, with 13 bases between. Germline values: CDR1 LNHDA, CDR2 SQIVND (reference sequence). The CDR3 spells CASSKIGLFGANVLTF. CDR3 bases: TGTGCCAGTAGTAAGATAGGTCTATTTGGGGCCAACGTCCTGACTTTC.

The genes are TRBV30 and TRBJ1-1; 9 nucleotides agree with TRBD1. V shed 6 bases and J 9 bases; nucleotides not matched to a gene: 11. CDR1 GTSNPN and CDR2 SVGIG come from the germline V gene (reference sequence). The CDR3 has 13 residues. CDR3 protein: CACSQGATMKAFF. CDR3 coding DNA: TGTGCCTGTTCACAGGGGGCGACTATGAAAGCTTTCTTT.

The CDR3 coding sequence is TGTGCCAGCAGCTCCCGACTGGGGGGGCCAGATACGCAGTATTTT. This translates into CASSSRLGGPDTQYF. This chain uses TRBV11-2 with TRBJ2-3, with D perhaps TRBD2 (7 bases). V gave up 4 bases and J gave up 4 bases, with 15 bases separating them. Germline CDR1 SGHAT, CDR2 FQNNGV. This CDR3 has 15 residues.

This clone showed up just once. V and J are TRBV29-1 and TRBJ2-7, with D possibly being TRBD2 (5 bases). Trimming stripped 4 bases from V and 5 bases from J, with 15 bases between. The length of the CDR3 is 13 residues. Germline loops: CDR1 SQVTM, CDR2 ANQGSEA. This CDR3 reads CSVVTPGMHEQYF. CDR3 sequence (DNA): TGCAGCGTTGTTACCCCCGGGATGCACGAGCAGTACTTC.

The chain couples TRBV6-7 to TRBJ2-5, with 8 bases that match TRBD1. TRBV6-7 is sorted into the ORF group, with uncertain function. Germline trimming cut 6 bases from V and 0 bases from J; bases unmatched to any gene: 0. CDR3 length: 13 residues. CDR3 in amino acids: CASRQGDQETQYF. Written as DNA, the CDR3 is TGTGCCAGCAGACAGGGGGACCAAGAGACCCAGTACTTC.

This clone occurred once. The chain links TRBV5-5 to TRBJ1-2; a weak D match, TRBD1 (5 bases). Deletions cut 5 bases from V and 4 bases from J, with 21 bases between. CDR3 length equals 16 residues. Germline CDR1 is SGHKS and CDR2 is YYEKEE (reference sequence). Written as DNA, the CDR3 is TGTGCCAGCAGTCAGGGTCCCACCCTCTCCGGCTATGGCTACACCTTC. This gives the protein CASSQGPTLSGYGYTF.

Ten or more counts support this clone. The chain has TRBV27 and TRBJ2-1; D remains unclear. The CDR3 contains 12 residues. Trimming removed 5 bases at V and 12 bases at J, with 14 bases between. From germline, CDR1 is MNHEY and CDR2 SMNVEV (reference sequence). The CDR3 loop reads CASSRSGYRQFF. The CDR3 bases are TGTGCCAGCAGTCGTTCGGGCTATAGGCAGTTCTTC.

The genes are TRBV7-9 and TRBJ1-2, with 7 bases that match TRBD1. Trimming at V came to 4 bases and at J to 5 bases, leaving 10 bases not matched to a gene. In germline, CDR1 is SEHNR, CDR2 FQNEAQ (reference sequence). This CDR3 region has 15 residues. CDR3 amino acids: CASSSRQWTGYGYTF. The CDR3 region has the DNA TGTGCCAGCAGCTCACGACAGTGGACAGGTTATGGCTACACCTTC.

The chain uses TRBV30 and TRBJ2-5; D might be TRBD2 (6 bases). Trimming left V 2 bases short and J 4 bases short, with 11 bases between. Germline V gene lookup returns CDR1 GTSNPN and CDR2 SVGIG (reference sequence). The CDR3 contains 13 residues. The DNA of the CDR3 is TGTGCCTGGAGTTCCCAGGGAGGAGAGACCCAGTACTTC. This encodes CAWSSQGGETQYF.

J is TRBJ2-1 and V is TRBV30, with 8 bases identical to TRBD1. V lost 4 bases to trimming and J lost 8 bases; unmatched junction nucleotides: 10. CDR1 is GTSNPN and CDR2 is SVGIG in the germline V gene (reference sequence). The CDR3 covers 14 residues. CDR3 sequence: CAWIGTGRGDEQFF. The CDR3 DNA reads TGTGCCTGGATCGGGACAGGCCGAGGGGATGAGCAGTTCTTC. The full variable domain, with the rest looked up from reference TRBV30 and TRBJ2-1, is SQTIHQWPATLVQPVGSPLSLECTVEGTSNPNLYWYRQAAGRGLQLLFYSVGIGQISSEVPQNLSASRPQDRQFILSSKKLLLSDSGFYLCAWIGTGRGDEQFFGPGTRLTVL.

This sequence joins TRBV27 and TRBJ1-2, with 8 bases aligning to TRBD1. V lost 5 bases to trimming and J lost 4 bases; unmatched junction nucleotides: 15. Germline V gives CDR1 MNHEY, CDR2 SMNVEV (reference sequence). The CDR3 is 17 amino acids. In nucleotides, the CDR3 is TGTGCCAGCAGTCCAAGGACAGGGTCCGGAGCGGGCTATGGCTACACCTTC. Protein: CASSPRTGSGAGYGYTF.

The J gene is TRBJ1-3, the V gene TRBV4-1; D is undetermined. Trimming removed 4 bases at V and 7 bases at J, with 17 bases between. CDR1 and CDR2 from the germline V gene are MGHRA and YSYEKL. The CDR3 is 15 residues long. This CDR3 is CASSPSDLLGNTIYF. Here the CDR3 DNA reads TGCGCCAGCAGCCCTTCGGACCTATTAGGGAACACCATATATTTT.

The CDR3 DNA reads as TGTGCCAGCAGTGAAGCGCCGAGGGTGGGCCAGCCCCAGCATTTT. This codes for CASSEAPRVGQPQHF. V gene TRBV2 combines with J gene TRBJ1-5; D not resolved. Germline CDR1 and CDR2: SNHLY and FYNNEI. With 0 bases removed from V and 7 bases from J, the gap between germline ends came to 13 bases. This CDR3 is 15 amino acids long. Full variable domain (missing parts from reference TRBV2 and TRBJ1-5): EPEVTQTPSHQVTQMGQEVILRCVPISNHLYFYWYRQILGQKVEFLVSFYNNEISEKSEIFDDQFSVERPDGSNFTLKIRSTKLEDSAMYFCASSEAPRVGQPQHFGDGTRLSIL.

This sequence joins TRBV4-1 and TRBJ1-6, with TRBD1 identical over 8 bases. Losses at the gene ends were 4 bases for V and 7 bases for J; bases not matched to a gene: 6. CDR3 length equals 15 residues. The germline CDR1 and CDR2 sequences are MGHRA and YSYEKL. This CDR3 is CASSPRNRGNSPLHF. The CDR3 DNA is TGCGCCAGCAGCCCCCGGAACAGGGGGAATTCACCCCTCCACTTT.

The chain couples TRBV18 to TRBJ2-3; no definite D call. The V end was cut by 6 bases, the J end by 2 bases, with 6 bases between. CDR1 is KGHSH and CDR2 is LQKENI in the germline V gene. This CDR3 is built from 12 residues. CDR3: CASSTYTDTQYF. CDR3 in DNA: TGTGCCAGCTCTACTTACACAGATACGCAGTATTTT.

This chain links TRBV10-3 with TRBJ1-6; the D is unclear. The CDR3 is 14 amino acids. The V and J ends lost 3 bases and 7 bases respectively, with 10 bases between them. In germline, CDR1 is ENHRY, CDR2 SYGVKD. The CDR3 DNA sequence: TGTGCCATCAGTGATGGACGGACGAATTCACCCCTCCACTTT. Its protein is CAISDGRTNSPLHF.

The chain has TRBV7-9 and TRBJ1-3; D is undetermined. This CDR3 has 14 residues. CDR1 SEHNR and CDR2 FQNEAQ come from the germline V gene (reference sequence). Between the trimmed V and J ends, which lost 6 bases and 0 bases, there was a span of 9 bases. The CDR3 spells CASRRVGSGNTIYF. CDR3 sequence (DNA): TGTGCCAGCAGAAGAGTAGGCTCTGGAAACACCATATATTTT.

The chain employs TRBV6-1 and TRBJ2-7; D tentatively reads TRBD1 or TRBD2 (5 bases each). Germline loops: CDR1 MNHNS, CDR2 SASEGT. V was cut by 3 bases and J by 9 bases, with 12 bases left in between. The CDR3 consists of 12 residues. CDR3 coding DNA: TGTGCCAGCAGTGATCCGGGGACGGGGCAGTACTTC. This translates into CASSDPGTGQYF.

The genes are TRBV5-4 and TRBJ2-6; 9 bases align to TRBD1. V lost 0 bases, J lost 4 bases, and 5 bases stayed unmatched. The CDR3 is 17 amino acids. CDR1 is SGHNT, CDR2 YYREEE, per germline (reference sequence). The CDR3 region is CASSLGGTGFGANVLTF. The CDR3, as DNA: TGTGCCAGCAGCTTGGGTGGGACAGGGTTCGGGGCCAACGTCCTGACTTTC.

The V gene is TRBV10-3, the J gene TRBJ2-7, with unresolved D. The CDR3 consists of 11 residues. The V end was cut by 3 bases, the J end by 7 bases, with 7 bases between. The germline CDR1 and CDR2 sequences are ENHRY and SYGVKD. The CDR3 DNA is TGTGCCATCAGTGATGTCGTTGAGCAGTACTTC. Translated, it gives CAISDVVEQYF.